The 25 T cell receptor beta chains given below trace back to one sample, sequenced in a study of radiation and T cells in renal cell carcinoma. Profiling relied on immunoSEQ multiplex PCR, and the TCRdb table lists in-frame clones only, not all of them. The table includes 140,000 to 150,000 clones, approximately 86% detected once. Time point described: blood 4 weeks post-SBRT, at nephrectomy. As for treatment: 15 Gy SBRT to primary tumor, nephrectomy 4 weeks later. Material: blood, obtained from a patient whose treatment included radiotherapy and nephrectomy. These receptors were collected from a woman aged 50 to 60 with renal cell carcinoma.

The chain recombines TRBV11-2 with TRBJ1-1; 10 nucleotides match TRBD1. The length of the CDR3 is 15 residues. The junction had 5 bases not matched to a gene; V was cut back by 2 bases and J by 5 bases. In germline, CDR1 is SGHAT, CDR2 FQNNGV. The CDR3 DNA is TGTGCCAGCAGCTTACTTGGACAGGGGGGGACTGAAGCTTTCTTT. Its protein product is CASSLLGQGGTEAFF.

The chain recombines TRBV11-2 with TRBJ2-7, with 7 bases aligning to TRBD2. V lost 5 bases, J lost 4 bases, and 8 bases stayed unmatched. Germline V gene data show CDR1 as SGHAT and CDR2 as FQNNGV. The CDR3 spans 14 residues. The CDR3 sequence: CASSLRAGLYEQYF. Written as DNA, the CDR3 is TGTGCCAGCAGCCTCCGAGCGGGACTTTACGAGCAGTACTTC.

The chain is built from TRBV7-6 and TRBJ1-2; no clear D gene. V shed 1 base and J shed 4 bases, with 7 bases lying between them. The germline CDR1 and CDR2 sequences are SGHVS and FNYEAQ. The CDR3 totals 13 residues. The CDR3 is CASSLDSLYGYTF. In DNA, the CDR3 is TGTGCCAGCAGCTTAGACTCCCTCTATGGCTACACCTTC.

Here the CDR3 reads CASSGSGGKTYNEQFF. The CDR3, as DNA: TGTGCCAGCAGTGGTAGCGGGGGCAAGACTTACAATGAGCAGTTCTTC. The chain combines TRBV2 with TRBJ2-1; TRBD2 matches at 9 bases. V trimming: 4 bases; J trimming: 4 bases; junction bases outside the gene matches: 8. Per germline, CDR1 SNHLY and CDR2 FYNNEI. The CDR3 consists of 16 residues.

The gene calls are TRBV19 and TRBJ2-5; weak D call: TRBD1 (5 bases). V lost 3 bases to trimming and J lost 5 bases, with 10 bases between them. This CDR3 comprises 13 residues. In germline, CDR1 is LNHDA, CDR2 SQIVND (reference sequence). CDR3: CASSIQGYETQYF. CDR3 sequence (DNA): TGTGCCAGTAGTATCCAGGGTTACGAGACCCAGTACTTC.

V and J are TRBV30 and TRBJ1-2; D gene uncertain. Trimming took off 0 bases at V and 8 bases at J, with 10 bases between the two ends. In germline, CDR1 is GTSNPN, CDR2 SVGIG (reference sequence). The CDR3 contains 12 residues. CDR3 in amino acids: CAWSVRVEGYTF. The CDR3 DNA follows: TGTGCCTGGAGTGTAAGGGTAGAGGGCTACACCTTC.

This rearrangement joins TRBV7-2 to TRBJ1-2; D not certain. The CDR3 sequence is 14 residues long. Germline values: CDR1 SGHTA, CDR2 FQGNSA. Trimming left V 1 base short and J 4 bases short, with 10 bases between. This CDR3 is CASSLEPGSYGYTF. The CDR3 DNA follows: TGTGCCAGCAGCTTAGAACCGGGGAGCTATGGCTACACCTTC. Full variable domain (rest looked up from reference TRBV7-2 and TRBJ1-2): GAGVSQSPSNKVTEKGKDVELRCDPISGHTALYWYRQSLGQGLEFLIYFQGNSAPDKSGLPSDRFSAERTGGSVSTLTIQRTQQEDSAVYLCASSLEPGSYGYTFGSGTRLTVV.

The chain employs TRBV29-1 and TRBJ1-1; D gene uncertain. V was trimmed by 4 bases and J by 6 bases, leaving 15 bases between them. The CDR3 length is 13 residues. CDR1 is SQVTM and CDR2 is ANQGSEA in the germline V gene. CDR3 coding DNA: TGCAGCGTTGGTGAAGGGAGGACTGCTGAAGCTTTCTTT. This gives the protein CSVGEGRTAEAFF.

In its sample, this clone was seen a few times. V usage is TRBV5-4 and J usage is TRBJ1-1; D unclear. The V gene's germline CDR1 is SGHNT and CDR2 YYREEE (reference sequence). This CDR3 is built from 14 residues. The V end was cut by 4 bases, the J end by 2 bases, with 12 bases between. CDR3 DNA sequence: TGTGCCAGCAGCCCCTCGAGACCTAACACTGAAGCTTTCTTT. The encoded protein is CASSPSRPNTEAFF.

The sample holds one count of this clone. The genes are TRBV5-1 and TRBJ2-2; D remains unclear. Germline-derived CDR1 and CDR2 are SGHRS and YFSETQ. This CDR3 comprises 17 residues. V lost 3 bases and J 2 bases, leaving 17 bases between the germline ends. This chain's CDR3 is CASSSLLAGANTGELFF. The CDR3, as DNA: TGCGCCAGCAGCTCCCTACTCGCAGGAGCCAACACCGGGGAGCTGTTTTTT.

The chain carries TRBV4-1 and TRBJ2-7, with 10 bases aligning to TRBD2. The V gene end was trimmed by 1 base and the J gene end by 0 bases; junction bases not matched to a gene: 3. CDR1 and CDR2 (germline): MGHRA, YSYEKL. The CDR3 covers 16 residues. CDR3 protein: CASSQGSGRFSYEQYF. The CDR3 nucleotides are TGCGCCAGCAGCCAAGGTAGCGGGAGGTTCTCCTACGAGCAGTACTTC.

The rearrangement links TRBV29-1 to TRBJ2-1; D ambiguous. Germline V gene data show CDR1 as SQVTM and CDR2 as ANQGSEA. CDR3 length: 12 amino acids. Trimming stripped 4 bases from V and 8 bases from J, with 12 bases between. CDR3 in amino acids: CSVVPRTDEQFF. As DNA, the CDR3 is TGCAGCGTTGTTCCCCGGACCGATGAGCAGTTCTTC.

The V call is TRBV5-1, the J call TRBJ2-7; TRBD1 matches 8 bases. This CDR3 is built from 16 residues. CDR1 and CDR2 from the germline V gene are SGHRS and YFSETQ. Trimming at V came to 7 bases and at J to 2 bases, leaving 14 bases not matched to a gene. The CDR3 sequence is CASGLRTGGEAYEQYF. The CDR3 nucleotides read TGCGCCAGCGGACTTCGAACAGGGGGTGAGGCCTACGAGCAGTACTTC. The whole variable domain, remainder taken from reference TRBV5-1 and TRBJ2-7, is KAGVTQTPRYLIKTRGQQVTLSCSPISGHRSVSWYQQTPGQGLQFLFEYFSETQRNKGNFPGRFSGRQFSNSRSEMNVSTLELGDSALYLCASGLRTGGEAYEQYFGPGTRLTVT.

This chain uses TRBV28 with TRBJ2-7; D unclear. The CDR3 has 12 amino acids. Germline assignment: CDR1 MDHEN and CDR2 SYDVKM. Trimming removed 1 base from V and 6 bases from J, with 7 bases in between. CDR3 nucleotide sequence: TGTGCCAGCAGTTTATCCGACACCGAGCAGTACTTC. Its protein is CASSLSDTEQYF.

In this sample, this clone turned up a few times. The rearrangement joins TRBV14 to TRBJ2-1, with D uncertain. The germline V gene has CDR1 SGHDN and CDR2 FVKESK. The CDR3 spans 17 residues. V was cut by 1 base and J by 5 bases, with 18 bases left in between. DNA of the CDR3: TGTGCCAGCAGCCAAGGTATGGCGATGACCAACGACAATGAGCAGTTCTTC. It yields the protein CASSQGMAMTNDNEQFF.

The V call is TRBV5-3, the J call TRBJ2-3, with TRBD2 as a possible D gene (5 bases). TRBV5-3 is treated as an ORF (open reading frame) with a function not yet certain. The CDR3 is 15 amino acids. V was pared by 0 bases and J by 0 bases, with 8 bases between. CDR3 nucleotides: TGTGCCAGAAGCTTGGGAGGGTCTAGCACAGATACGCAGTATTTT. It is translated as CARSLGGSSTDTQYF.

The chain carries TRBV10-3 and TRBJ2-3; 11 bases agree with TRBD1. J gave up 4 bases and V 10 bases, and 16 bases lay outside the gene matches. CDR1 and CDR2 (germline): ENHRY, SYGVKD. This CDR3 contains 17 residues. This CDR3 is CATRKSTGTGGPDTQYF. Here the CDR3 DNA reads TGTGCCACCCGAAAAAGTACCGGGACAGGGGGTCCAGATACGCAGTATTTT.

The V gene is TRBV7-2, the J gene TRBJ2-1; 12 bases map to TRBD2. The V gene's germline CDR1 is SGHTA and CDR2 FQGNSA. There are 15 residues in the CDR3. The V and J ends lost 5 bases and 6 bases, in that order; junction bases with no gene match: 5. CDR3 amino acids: CASSQTTSGSNEQFF. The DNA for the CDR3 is TGTGCCAGCAGCCAAACGACTAGCGGGAGCAATGAGCAGTTCTTC.

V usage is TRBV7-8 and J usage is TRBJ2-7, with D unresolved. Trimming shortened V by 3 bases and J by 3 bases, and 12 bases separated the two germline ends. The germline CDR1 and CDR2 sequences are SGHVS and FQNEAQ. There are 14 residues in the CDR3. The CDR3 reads CASSLSDRDYEQYF. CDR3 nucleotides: TGTGCCAGCAGCTTGTCGGACCGAGACTACGAGCAGTACTTC.

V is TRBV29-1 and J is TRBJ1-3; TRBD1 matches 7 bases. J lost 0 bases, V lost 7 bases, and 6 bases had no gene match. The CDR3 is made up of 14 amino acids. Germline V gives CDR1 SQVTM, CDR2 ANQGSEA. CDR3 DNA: TGCAGCGCAAGACAGGGTGGCTCTGGAAACACCATATATTTT. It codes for CSARQGGSGNTIYF.

The CDR3 spells CASSRGDIGSYNSPLHF. The CDR3 region has the DNA TGTGCCAGCAGCAGGGGGGACATAGGCTCCTATAATTCACCCCTCCACTTT. The chain links TRBV7-9 to TRBJ1-6; D possibly corresponds to TRBD1 (6 bases). Deletions cut 5 bases from V and 0 bases from J, with 14 bases between. Germline CDR1 SEHNR, CDR2 FQNEAQ (reference sequence). This CDR3 is built from 17 residues.

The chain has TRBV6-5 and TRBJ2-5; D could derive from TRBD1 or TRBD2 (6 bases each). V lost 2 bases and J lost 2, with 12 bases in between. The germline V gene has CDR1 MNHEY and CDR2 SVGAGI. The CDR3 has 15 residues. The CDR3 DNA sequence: TGTGCCAGCAGTTACCCGGGGGCAGAGCAAGAGACCCAGTACTTC. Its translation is CASSYPGAEQETQYF.

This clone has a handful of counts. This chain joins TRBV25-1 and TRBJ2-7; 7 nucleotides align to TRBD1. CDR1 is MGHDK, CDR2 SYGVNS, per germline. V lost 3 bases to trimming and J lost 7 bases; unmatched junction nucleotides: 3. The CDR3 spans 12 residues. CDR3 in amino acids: CASSETGWEQYF. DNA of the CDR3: TGTGCCAGCAGTGAGACAGGGTGGGAGCAGTACTTC.

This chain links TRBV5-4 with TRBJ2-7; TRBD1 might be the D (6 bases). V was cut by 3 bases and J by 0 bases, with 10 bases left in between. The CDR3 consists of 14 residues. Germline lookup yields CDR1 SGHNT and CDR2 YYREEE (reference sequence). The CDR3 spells CASSWQGNSYEQYF. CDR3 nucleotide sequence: TGTGCCAGCAGCTGGCAGGGGAACTCCTACGAGCAGTACTTC.

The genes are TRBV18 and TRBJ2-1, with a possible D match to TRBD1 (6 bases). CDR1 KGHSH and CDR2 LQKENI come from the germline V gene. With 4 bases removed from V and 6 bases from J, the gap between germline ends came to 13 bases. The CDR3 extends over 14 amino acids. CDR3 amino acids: CASSLDSFVNEQFF. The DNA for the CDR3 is TGTGCCAGCTCACTGGACAGTTTCGTCAATGAGCAGTTCTTC.